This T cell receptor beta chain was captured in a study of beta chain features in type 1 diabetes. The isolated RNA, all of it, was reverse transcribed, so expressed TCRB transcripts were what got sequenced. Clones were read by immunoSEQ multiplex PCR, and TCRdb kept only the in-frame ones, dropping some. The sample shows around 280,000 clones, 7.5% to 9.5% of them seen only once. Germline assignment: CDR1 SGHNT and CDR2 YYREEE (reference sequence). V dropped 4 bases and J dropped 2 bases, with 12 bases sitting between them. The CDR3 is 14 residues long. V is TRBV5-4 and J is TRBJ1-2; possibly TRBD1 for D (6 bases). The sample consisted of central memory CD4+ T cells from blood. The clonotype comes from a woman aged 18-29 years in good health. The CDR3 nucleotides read TGTGCCAGCAGCCCGGGACACACCAACTATGGCTACACCTTC. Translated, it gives CASSPGHTNYGYTF.